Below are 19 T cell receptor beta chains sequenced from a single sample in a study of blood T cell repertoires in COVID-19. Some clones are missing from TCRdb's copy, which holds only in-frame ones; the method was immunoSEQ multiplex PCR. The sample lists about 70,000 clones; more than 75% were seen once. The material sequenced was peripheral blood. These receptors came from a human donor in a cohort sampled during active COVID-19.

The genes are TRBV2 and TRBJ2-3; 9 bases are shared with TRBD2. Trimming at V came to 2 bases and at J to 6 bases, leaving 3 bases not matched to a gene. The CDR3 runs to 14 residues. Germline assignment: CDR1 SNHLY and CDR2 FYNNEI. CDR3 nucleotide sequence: TGTGCCAGCAGTGAAAGCGGGAGGATCGATACGCAGTATTTT. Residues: CASSESGRIDTQYF.

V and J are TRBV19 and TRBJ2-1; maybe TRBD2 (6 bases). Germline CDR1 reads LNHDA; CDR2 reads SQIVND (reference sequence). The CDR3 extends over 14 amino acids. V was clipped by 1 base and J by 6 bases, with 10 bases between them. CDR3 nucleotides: TGTGCCAGTAGTATAGCCTCGACTAGCAATGAGCAGTTCTTC. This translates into CASSIASTSNEQFF.

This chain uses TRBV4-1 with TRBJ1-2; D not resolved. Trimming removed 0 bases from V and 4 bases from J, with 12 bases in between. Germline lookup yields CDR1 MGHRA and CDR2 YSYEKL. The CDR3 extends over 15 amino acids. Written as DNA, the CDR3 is TGCGCCAGCAGCCAAGATCCGGCGGCTTTCTATGGCTACACCTTC. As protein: CASSQDPAAFYGYTF.

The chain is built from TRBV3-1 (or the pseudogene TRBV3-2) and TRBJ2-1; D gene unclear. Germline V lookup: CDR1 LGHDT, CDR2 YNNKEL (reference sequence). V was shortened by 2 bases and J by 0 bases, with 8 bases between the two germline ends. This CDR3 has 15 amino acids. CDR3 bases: TGTGCCAGCAGCCAAACACCCAGCTCCTACAATGAGCAGTTCTTC. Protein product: CASSQTPSSYNEQFF.

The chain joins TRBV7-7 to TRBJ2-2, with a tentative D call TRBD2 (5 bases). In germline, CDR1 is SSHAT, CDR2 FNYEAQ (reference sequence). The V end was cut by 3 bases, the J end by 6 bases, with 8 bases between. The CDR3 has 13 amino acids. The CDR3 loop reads CASSFGGAGELFF. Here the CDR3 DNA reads TGTGCCAGCAGCTTCGGAGGAGCCGGGGAGCTGTTTTTT.

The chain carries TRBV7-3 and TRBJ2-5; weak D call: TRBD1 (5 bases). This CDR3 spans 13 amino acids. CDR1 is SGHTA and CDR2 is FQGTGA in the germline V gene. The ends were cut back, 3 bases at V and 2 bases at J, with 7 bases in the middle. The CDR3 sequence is CASSFRQQETQYF. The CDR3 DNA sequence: TGTGCCAGCAGCTTCCGACAGCAAGAGACCCAGTACTTC. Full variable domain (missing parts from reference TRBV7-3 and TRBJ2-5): GAGVSQTPSNKVTEKGKYVELRCDPISGHTALYWYRQSLGQGPEFLIYFQGTGAADDSGLPNDRFFAVRPEGSVSTLKIQRTERGDSAVYLCASSFRQQETQYFGPGTRLLVL.

This CDR3 reads CASSRRGEKLFF. In DNA, the CDR3 is TGTGCCAGCAGCCGAAGGGGGGAAAAACTGTTTTTT. This chain connects TRBV7-9 to TRBJ1-4; maybe TRBD1 (6 bases). The germline gives CDR1 SEHNR, CDR2 FQNEAQ (reference sequence). V was pared by 5 bases and J by 8 bases, with 9 bases between. There are 12 residues in the CDR3.

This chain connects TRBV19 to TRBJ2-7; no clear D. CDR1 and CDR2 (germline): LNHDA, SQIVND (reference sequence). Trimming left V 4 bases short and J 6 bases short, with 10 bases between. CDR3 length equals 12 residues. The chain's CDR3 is CASSKDEAEQYF. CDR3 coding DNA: TGTGCCAGTAGTAAAGACGAGGCCGAGCAGTACTTC. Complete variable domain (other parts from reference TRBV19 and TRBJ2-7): DGGITQSPKYLFRKEGQNVTLSCEQNLNHDAMYWYRQDPGQGLRLIYYSQIVNDFQKGDIAEGYSVSREKKESFPLTVTSAQKNPTAFYLCASSKDEAEQYFGPGTRLTVT.

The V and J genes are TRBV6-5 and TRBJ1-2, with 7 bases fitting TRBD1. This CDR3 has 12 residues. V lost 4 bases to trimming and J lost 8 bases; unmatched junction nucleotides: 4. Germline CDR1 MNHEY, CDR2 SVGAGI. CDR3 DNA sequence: TGTGCCAGCAGTTCGACAGGGTCCGGCTACACCTTC. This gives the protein CASSSTGSGYTF.

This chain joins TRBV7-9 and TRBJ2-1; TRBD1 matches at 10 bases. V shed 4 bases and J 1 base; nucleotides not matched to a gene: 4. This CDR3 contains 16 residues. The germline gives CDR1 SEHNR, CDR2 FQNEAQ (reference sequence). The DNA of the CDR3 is TGTGCCAGCAGCTCCCGACAGGGGGCATCCTACAATGAGCAGTTCTTC. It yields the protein CASSSRQGASYNEQFF.

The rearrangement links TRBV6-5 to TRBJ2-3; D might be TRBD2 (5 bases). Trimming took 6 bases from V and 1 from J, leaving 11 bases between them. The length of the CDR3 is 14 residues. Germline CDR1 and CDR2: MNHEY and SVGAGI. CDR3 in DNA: TGTGCCAGCAGGCCCCGGGGAGGCACAGATACGCAGTATTTT. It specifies CASRPRGGTDTQYF.

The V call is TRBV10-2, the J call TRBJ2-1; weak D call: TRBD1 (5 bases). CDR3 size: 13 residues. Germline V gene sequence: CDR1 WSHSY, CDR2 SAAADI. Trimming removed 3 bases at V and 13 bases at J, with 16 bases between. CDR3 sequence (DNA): TGCGCCAGCAGTGATGGCAGGGCAAATCCTCAGTTCTTC. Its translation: CASSDGRANPQFF.

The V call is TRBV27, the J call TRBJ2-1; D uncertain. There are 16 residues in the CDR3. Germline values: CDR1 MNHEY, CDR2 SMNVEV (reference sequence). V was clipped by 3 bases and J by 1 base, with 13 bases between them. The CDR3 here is CASSLAAAPSYNEQFF. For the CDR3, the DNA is TGTGCCAGCAGTTTGGCCGCGGCTCCTTCCTACAATGAGCAGTTCTTC.

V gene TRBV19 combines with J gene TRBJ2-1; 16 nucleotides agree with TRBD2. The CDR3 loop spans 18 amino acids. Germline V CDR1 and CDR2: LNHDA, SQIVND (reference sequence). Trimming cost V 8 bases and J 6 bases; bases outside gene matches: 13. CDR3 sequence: CASRYSGTSGRVGNEQFF. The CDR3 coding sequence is TGTGCCAGTCGATACTCCGGGACTAGCGGGAGGGTAGGCAATGAGCAGTTCTTC.

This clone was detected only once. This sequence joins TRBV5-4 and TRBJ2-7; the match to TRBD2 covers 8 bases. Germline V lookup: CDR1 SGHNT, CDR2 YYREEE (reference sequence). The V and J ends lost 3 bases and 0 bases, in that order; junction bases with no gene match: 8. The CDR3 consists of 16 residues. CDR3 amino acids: CASSSEGAGVSYEQYF. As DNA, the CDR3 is TGTGCCAGCAGCTCAGAAGGAGCGGGAGTCTCCTACGAGCAGTACTTC.

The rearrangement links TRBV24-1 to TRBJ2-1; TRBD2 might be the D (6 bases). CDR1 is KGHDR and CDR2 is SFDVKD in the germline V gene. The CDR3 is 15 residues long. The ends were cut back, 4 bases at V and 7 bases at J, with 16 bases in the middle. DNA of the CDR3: TGTGCCACCAGTGACCCGGGGGACGTCACGAATGAGCAGTTCTTC. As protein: CATSDPGDVTNEQFF.

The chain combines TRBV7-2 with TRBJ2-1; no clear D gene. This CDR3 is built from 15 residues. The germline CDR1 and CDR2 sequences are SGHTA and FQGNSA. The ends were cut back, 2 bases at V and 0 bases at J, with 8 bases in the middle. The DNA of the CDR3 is TGTGCCAGCAGCTTATCACGGAGCTCCTACAATGAGCAGTTCTTC. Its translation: CASSLSRSSYNEQFF.

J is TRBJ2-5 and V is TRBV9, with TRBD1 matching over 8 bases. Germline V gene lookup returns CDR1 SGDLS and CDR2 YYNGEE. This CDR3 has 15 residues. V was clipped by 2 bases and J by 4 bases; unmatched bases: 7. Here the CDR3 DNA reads TGTGCCAGCAGCGTTAACGCAGGGGGCCGAGAGACCCAGTACTTC. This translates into CASSVNAGGRETQYF.

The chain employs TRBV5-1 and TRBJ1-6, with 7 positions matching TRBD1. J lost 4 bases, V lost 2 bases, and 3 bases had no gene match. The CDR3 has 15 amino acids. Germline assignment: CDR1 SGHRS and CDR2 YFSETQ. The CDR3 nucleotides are TGCGCCAGCAGCTTAGGACAGGCGTATAATTCACCCCTCCACTTT. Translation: CASSLGQAYNSPLHF.